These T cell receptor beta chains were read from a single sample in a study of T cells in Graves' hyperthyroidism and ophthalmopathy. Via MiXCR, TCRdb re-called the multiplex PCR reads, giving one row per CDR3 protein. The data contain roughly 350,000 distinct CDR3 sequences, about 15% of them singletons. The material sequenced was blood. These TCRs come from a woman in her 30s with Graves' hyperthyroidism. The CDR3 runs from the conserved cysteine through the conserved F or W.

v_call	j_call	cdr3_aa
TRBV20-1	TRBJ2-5	CSASYDWQETQYF
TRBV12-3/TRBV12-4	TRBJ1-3	CASSSGTSGNTIYF
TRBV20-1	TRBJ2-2	CSAGYTGLARGELFF
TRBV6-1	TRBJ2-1	CASISAGVNEQFF
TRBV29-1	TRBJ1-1	CSVRPGQVWTEAFF
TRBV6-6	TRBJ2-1	CASSYFGQGSDEQFF
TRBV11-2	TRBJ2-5	CASSLDGLAGGPQYF
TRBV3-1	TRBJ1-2	CASSQRRGTGSHGYTF
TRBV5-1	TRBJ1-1	CASSLDRASPTEAFF
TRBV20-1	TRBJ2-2	CSARAGGLAGGAGELFF
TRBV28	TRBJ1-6	CASREATENNSPLHF
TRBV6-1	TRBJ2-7	CASRLDRGQSYEQYF
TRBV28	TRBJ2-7	CASSTSGQGLSEQYF
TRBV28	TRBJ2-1	CAPRREGSYNEQFF
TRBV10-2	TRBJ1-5	CASSGPRANQPQHF
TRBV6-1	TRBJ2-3	CASKPQDPPRTQYF
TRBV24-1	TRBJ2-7	CATSDSSRRGTPGEQYF
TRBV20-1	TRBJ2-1	CSAWISGSEQFF
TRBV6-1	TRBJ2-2	CASSEVLGLLSGELFF
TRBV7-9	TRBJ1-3	CASSLRVNTIYF
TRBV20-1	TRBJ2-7	CSARDYSGFIYEQYF
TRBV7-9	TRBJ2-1	CASSFLGQYNEQFF
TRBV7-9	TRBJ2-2	CASSPTANTGELFF
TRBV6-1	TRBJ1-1	CASSEGGTRNTEAFF
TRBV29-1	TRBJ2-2	CSVGETGPTGELFF
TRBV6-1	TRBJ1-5	CASSGTGRQPQHF
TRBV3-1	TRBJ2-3	CASSQVLGLDTQYF
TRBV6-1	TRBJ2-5	CASSVGTGLGETQYF
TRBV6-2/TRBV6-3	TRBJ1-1	CASSYSFAGGDTEAFF
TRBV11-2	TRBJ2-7	CASSLDLGETYEQYF
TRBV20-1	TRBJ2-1	CSASLTSGLYEQFF
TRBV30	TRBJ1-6	CAWSQGPSPLHF
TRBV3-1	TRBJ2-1	CASSQVTLAGGNEQFF
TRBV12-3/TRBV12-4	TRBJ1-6	CASSPGSNSPLHF
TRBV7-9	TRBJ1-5	CASSFQGHQPQHF
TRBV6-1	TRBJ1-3	CASRPDRFSGNTIYF
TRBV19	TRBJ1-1	CASYPGQGTEAFF
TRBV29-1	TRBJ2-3	CSAGTPYGDTQYF
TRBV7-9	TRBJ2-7	CASSPRESIYEQYF
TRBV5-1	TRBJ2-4	CATSDRGEGIQYF
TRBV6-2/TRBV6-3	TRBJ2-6	CASSGTATGANVLTF
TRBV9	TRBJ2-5	CASSVGLEETQYF
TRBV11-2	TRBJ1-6	CASSRNRRSSPLHF
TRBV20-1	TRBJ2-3	CSARDPTSTDTQYF
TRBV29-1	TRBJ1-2	CSVAVGGASYGYTF
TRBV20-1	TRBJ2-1	CSAPVSGSILNEQFF
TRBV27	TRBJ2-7	CASSFWGGSYEQYF
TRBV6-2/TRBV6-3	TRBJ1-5	CASGQGLQPQHF
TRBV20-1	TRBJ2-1	CSARGDSEFF
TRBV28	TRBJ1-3	CASSPAGPVTGNTIYF
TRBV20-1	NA	CSAREMGLAEGQETQFF
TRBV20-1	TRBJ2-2	CSAPAGGGELFF